Listed here are 21 T cell receptor beta chains from one sample, sequenced in a study of OX40 agonist ivuxolimab in advanced cancers. Sequencing was performed with immunoSEQ multiplex PCR; in TCRdb, only in-frame clones are kept and a portion is missing. The table lists fewer than 50,000 clones, 80% of them singletons. The sequencing used CD4+ or CD8+ T cells sorted from blood, collected in a trial of the OX40 agonist ivuxolimab. These TCRs come from an adult with an advanced solid tumor such as melanoma, head and neck, liver or kidney cancer.

V gene TRBV2 combines with J gene TRBJ2-4; the match to TRBD2 covers 16 bases. Germline values: CDR1 SNHLY, CDR2 FYNNEI. V lost 3 bases to trimming and J lost 4 bases; unmatched junction nucleotides: 0. CDR3 size: 16 residues. This chain's CDR3 is CASSEGLAGGKNIQYF. The CDR3 nucleotides read TGTGCCAGCAGTGAGGGACTAGCGGGGGGGAAAAACATTCAGTACTTC.

V gene TRBV2 combines with J gene TRBJ2-1; 8 positions agree with TRBD2. This CDR3 is 15 amino acids long. Germline CDR1 SNHLY, CDR2 FYNNEI. Losses at the gene ends were 5 bases for V and 4 bases for J; bases not matched to a gene: 7. CDR3: CASSRRGDQYNEQFF. The CDR3 DNA follows: TGTGCCAGCAGTAGGCGGGGGGACCAATACAATGAGCAGTTCTTC.

This chain joins TRBV30 and TRBJ1-1; D is unresolved. The CDR3 is made up of 14 amino acids. In germline, CDR1 is GTSNPN, CDR2 SVGIG (reference sequence). Trimming stripped 0 bases from V and 1 base from J, with 9 bases between. The CDR3 DNA reads TGTGCCTGGAGTGTGGACTCCGGGAACACTGAAGCTTTCTTT. It translates to CAWSVDSGNTEAFF.

This chain uses TRBV6-5 with TRBJ1-3, with a tentative D call TRBD1 (6 bases). CDR3 length: 15 amino acids. Germline V gene data show CDR1 as MNHEY and CDR2 as SVGAGI. Trimming cost V 6 bases and J 9 bases, with 21 bases left between them. The CDR3 DNA reads TGTGCCAGCAGCCGCATGGGAGGGGGTATAAGCACCATATATTTT. Its translation is CASSRMGGGISTIYF.

This rearrangement joins TRBV5-1 to TRBJ2-1; TRBD2 matches at 11 bases. The CDR3 length is 15 residues. Trimming removed 1 base from V and 12 bases from J; junction bases left unmatched: 9. Looked up from germline, CDR1 is SGHRS and CDR2 is YFSETQ. This CDR3 is CASSLRLAGGRMQFF. CDR3 coding DNA: TGCGCCAGCAGCTTGCGTCTAGCGGGGGGCCGCATGCAGTTCTTC.

The chain is built from TRBV19 and TRBJ1-3; maybe TRBD1 (6 bases). V was shortened by 5 bases and J by 0 bases, with 17 bases between the two germline ends. CDR1 and CDR2 from the germline V gene are LNHDA and SQIVND (reference sequence). This CDR3 has 17 residues. The CDR3 region has the DNA TGTGCCAGTAGTGGACAGACAGGCAAGAGCTCTGGAAACACCATATATTTT. Protein: CASSGQTGKSSGNTIYF.

This clone was observed a few times. This chain joins TRBV10-1 and TRBJ1-6, with 9 bases that match TRBD1. Germline assignment: CDR1 WNHNN and CDR2 SYGVQD (reference sequence). This CDR3 contains 13 residues. Trimming at V came to 6 bases and at J to 13 bases, leaving 7 bases not matched to a gene. The CDR3 reads CASSPGQGSPLHF. CDR3 nucleotide sequence: TGCGCCAGCAGCCCGGGACAGGGTTCCCCCCTCCACTTT.

The chain recombines TRBV10-3 with TRBJ2-1; TRBD2 matches at 8 bases. Germline V CDR1 and CDR2: ENHRY, SYGVKD. The CDR3 sequence is 14 residues long. Germline trimming cut 5 bases from V and 0 bases from J; bases unmatched to any gene: 0. The CDR3, as DNA: TGTGCCATCAGTAGCGGGAGCTCCTACAATGAGCAGTTCTTC. Translated: CAISSGSSYNEQFF.

This chain connects TRBV4-2 to TRBJ1-1; D remains ambiguous. CDR1 is LGHNA and CDR2 is YNFKEQ in the germline V gene. V was clipped by 1 base and J by 6 bases, with 15 bases between them. CDR3 length: 15 residues. The CDR3 DNA sequence: TGTGCCAGCAGCCAAGGAGGTAGGGTTGGGGCTGAAGCTTTCTTT. Amino acids: CASSQGGRVGAEAFF.

This chain links TRBV2 with TRBJ2-3; D is uncertain. The CDR3 is 14 residues long. Per the germline V gene, CDR1 is SNHLY and CDR2 is FYNNEI. V was shortened by 3 bases and J by 3 bases, with 10 bases between the two germline ends. CDR3 in amino acids: CASSEVGLTDTQYF. CDR3 sequence (DNA): TGTGCCAGCAGTGAGGTTGGCTTAACAGATACGCAGTATTTT.

CDR3: CASSLHASNAGNTIYF. CDR3 in DNA: TGTGCCAGCAGCTTACACGCCTCCAATGCTGGAAACACCATATATTTT. V gene TRBV7-2 combines with J gene TRBJ1-3; D is ambiguous. The germline V gene encodes CDR1 SGHTA and CDR2 FQGNSA. The CDR3 loop spans 16 amino acids. Deletions cut 2 bases from V and 2 bases from J, with 13 bases between. The full variable domain, its missing parts supplied by reference TRBV7-2 and TRBJ1-3, is GAGVSQSPSNKVTEKGKDVELRCDPISGHTALYWYRQSLGQGLEFLIYFQGNSAPDKSGLPSDRFSAERTGGSVSTLTIQRTQQEDSAVYLCASSLHASNAGNTIYFGEGSWLTVV.

The gene calls are TRBV5-1 and TRBJ1-1; a weak D match, TRBD1 (5 bases). Germline V gene data show CDR1 as SGHRS and CDR2 as YFSETQ. The CDR3 runs to 15 residues. The ends were cut back, 2 bases at V and 3 bases at J, with 14 bases in the middle. For the CDR3, the DNA is TGCGCCAGCAGCTTAAGAACTGAGGGGCACACTGAAGCTTTCTTT. It yields the protein CASSLRTEGHTEAFF.

The genes are TRBV30 and TRBJ2-3; 13 nucleotides line up with TRBD2. V lost 1 base, J lost 4 bases, and 8 bases stayed unmatched. The length of the CDR3 is 17 residues. From germline, CDR1 is GTSNPN and CDR2 SVGIG (reference sequence). The DNA for the CDR3 is TGTGCCTGGAGTGGAAGGGGGACTAGCGGGACGTCAGATACGCAGTATTTT. Residues: CAWSGRGTSGTSDTQYF. The variable domain in full, with the rest retrieved from reference TRBV30 and TRBJ2-3, is SQTIHQWPATLVQPVGSPLSLECTVEGTSNPNLYWYRQAAGRGLQLLFYSVGIGQISSEVPQNLSASRPQDRQFILSSKKLLLSDSGFYLCAWSGRGTSGTSDTQYFGPGTRLTVL.

V gene TRBV28 combines with J gene TRBJ1-2; D not resolved. The CDR3 spans 13 residues. V lost 2 bases and J lost 5, with 9 bases in between. Germline V CDR1 and CDR2: MDHEN, SYDVKM. The CDR3 here is CASSLNPEYGYTF. In DNA form, the CDR3 reads TGTGCCAGCAGTTTAAACCCGGAATATGGCTACACCTTC.

This clone came up once. The rearrangement joins TRBV19 to TRBJ2-2; TRBD1 aligns across 8 bases. The junction had 5 bases not matched to a gene; V was cut back by 4 bases and J by 4 bases. In germline, CDR1 is LNHDA, CDR2 SQIVND (reference sequence). This CDR3 is built from 15 residues. The CDR3 DNA reads as TGTGCCAGTAGTAAGGGGACAGGACTCACCGGGGAGCTGTTTTTT. Amino acids: CASSKGTGLTGELFF.

V and J are TRBV19 and TRBJ1-5; perhaps TRBD1 as D (6 bases). V was cut by 3 bases and J by 6 bases, with 12 bases left in between. The CDR3 runs 14 residues. Germline assignment: CDR1 LNHDA and CDR2 SQIVND (reference sequence). The CDR3 bases are TGTGCCAGTAGTATTAGGGGGGGCGGTCAGCCCCAGCATTTT. Protein product: CASSIRGGGQPQHF.

This chain connects TRBV6-5 to TRBJ2-3; 7 bases agree with TRBD1. The germline V gene has CDR1 MNHEY and CDR2 SVGAGI. The V and J ends lost 6 bases and 3 bases, in that order; junction bases with no gene match: 3. The CDR3 is made up of 13 amino acids. The chain's CDR3 is CASRRQGTDTQYF. As DNA, the CDR3 is TGTGCCAGCAGACGACAGGGAACAGATACGCAGTATTTT.

Only one count was recorded for this clone. The junction differs from germline at one of its ends, possibly a read error. The chain is built from TRBV7-7 and TRBJ2-3; 8 positions match TRBD2. The CDR3 has 15 amino acids. Germline V gives CDR1 SSHAT, CDR2 FNYEAQ (reference sequence). The CDR3 loop reads CASSSTSATTDTQYF. Here the CDR3 DNA reads TGTGCTAGCAGCTCGACTAGCGCCACCACAGATACGCAGTATTTT.

The chain combines TRBV7-9 with TRBJ2-7, with 11 bases matching TRBD2. J was trimmed by 4 bases and V by 6 bases; bases with no gene match: 8. The CDR3 extends over 15 amino acids. CDR1 is SEHNR and CDR2 is FQNEAQ in the germline V gene (reference sequence). The DNA of the CDR3 is TGTGCCAGCAGTAAAGAGGGACTAGCGGCTTACGAGCAGTACTTC. Its protein product is CASSKEGLAAYEQYF.

The genes are TRBV10-2 and TRBJ1-5; 12 nucleotides align to TRBD1. CDR3 length: 16 amino acids. Germline loops: CDR1 WSHSY, CDR2 SAAADI. The trim removed 4 bases at V and 6 bases at J, leaving 7 bases unmatched. This CDR3 is CASSGGTGGASQPQHF. Written as DNA, the CDR3 is TGCGCCAGCAGTGGCGGGACAGGGGGCGCAAGTCAGCCCCAGCATTTT.

The chain couples TRBV14 to TRBJ2-5; TRBD1 agrees at 7 bases. Looked up from germline, CDR1 is SGHDN and CDR2 is FVKESK. V shed 4 bases, J shed 2 bases, and the junction held 7 bases outside the gene matches. This CDR3 has 15 amino acids. The CDR3 region has the DNA TGTGCCAGCAGCCCCGACAGGGCTACACAAGAGACCCAGTACTTC. Its protein product is CASSPDRATQETQYF.